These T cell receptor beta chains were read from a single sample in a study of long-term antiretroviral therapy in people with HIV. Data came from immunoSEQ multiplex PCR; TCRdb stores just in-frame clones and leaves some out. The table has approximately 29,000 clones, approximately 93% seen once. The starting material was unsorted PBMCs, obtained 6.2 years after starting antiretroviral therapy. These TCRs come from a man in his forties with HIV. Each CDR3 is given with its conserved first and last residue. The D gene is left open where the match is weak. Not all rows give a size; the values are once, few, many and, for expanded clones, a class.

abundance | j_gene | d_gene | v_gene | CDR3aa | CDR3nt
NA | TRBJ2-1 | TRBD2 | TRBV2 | CASSEALQREVEQFF | TGTGCCAGCAGTGAAGCTCTCCAGCGGGAGGTTGAGCAGTTCTTC
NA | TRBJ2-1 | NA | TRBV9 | CASSGTGTGALNEQFF | TGTGCCAGCAGCGGAACCGGGACGGGGGCGCTCAATGAGCAGTTCTTC
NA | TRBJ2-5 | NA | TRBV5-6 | CASRAGTYQETQYF | TGTGCCAGCAGGGCGGGCACCTACCAAGAGACCCAGTACTTC
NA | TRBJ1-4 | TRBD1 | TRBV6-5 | CASSLGQDNEKLFF | TGTGCCAGCAGCCTGGGACAGGATAATGAAAAACTGTTTTTT
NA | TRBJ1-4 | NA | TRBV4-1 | CASSQPWDVYNEKLFF | TGCGCCAGCAGCCAACCCTGGGACGTCTACAATGAAAAACTGTTTTTT
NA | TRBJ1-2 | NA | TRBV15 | CATSRDTQVGGYTF | TGTGCCACCAGCAGAGATACACAGGTGGGTGGCTACACCTTC
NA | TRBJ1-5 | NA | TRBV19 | CASSISDTRNQPQHF | TGTGCCAGTAGTATATCCGACACTCGCAATCAGCCCCAGCATTTT
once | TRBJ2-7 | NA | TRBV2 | CASSGQGAYEQYF | TGTGCCTCGAGCGGGCAGGGCGCCTACGAGCAGTACTTC
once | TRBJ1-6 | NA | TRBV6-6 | CASFPGQTVSPLHF | TGTGCCAGCTTTCCAGGACAGACAGTGTCACCCCTCCACTTT
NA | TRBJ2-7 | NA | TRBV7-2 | CASSHRDLISYEQYF | TGTGCCAGCAGCCACCGGGACCTAATCTCCTACGAGCAGTACTTC
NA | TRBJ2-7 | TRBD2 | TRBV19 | CASSRASGSYEQYF | TGTGCCAGTAGTCGGGCTAGCGGGAGCTACGAGCAGTACTTC
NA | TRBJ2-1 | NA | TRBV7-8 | CASSLVGGPIYNEQFF | TGTGCCAGCAGCTTAGTGGGGGGCCCAATCTACAATGAGCAGTTCTTC
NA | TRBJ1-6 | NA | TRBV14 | CASSQDLQGDSPLHF | TGTGCCAGCAGCCAAGATCTCCAGGGAGATTCACCCCTCCACTTT
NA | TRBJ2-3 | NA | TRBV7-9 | CASSFPGASTDTQYF | TGTGCCAGCAGCTTCCCGGGGGCTAGCACAGATACGCAGTATTTT
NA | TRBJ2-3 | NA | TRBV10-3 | CAMTRGPNTDTQYF | TGTGCCATGACTCGGGGGCCCAACACAGATACGCAGTATTTT
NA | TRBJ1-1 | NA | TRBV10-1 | CASSDGVNTEAFF | TGCGCCAGCAGTGATGGGGTCAACACTGAAGCTTTCTTT
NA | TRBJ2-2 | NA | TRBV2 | CASSEIVSGELFF | TGTGCCAGCAGTGAAATCGTCTCCGGGGAGCTGTTTTTT
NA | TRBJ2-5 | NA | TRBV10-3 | CAISEGTLPETQYF | TGTGCCATCAGTGAGGGGACGCTGCCGGAGACCCAGTACTTC
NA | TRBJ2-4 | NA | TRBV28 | CASSISEAKNIQYF | TGTGCCAGCAGCATATCAGAAGCCAAAAACATTCAGTACTTC
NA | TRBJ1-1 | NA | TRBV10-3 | CAISDGGSAFF | TGTGCCATCAGTGACGGGGGCTCAGCTTTCTTT
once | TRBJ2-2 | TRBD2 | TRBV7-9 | CASSPRGGSRTTGELFF | TGTGCCAGCAGCCCCCGGGGCGGGAGTCGGACCACCGGGGAGCTGTTTTTT
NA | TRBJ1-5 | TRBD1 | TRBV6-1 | CASSVGTGDYSNQPQHF | TGTGCCAGCAGTGTAGGGACAGGGGACTATAGCAATCAGCCCCAGCATTTT
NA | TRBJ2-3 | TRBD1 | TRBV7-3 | CASSHGQGVEYF | TGTGCCAGCAGCCACGGACAGGGTGTGGAGTATTTT
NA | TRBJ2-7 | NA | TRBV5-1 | CASSQEMTAATYEQYF | TGCGCCAGCAGCCAAGAAATGACAGCAGCAACCTACGAGCAGTACTTC
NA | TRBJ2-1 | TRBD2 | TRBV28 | CASSPRSSGNYNEQFF | TGTGCCAGCAGCCCCCGTTCTAGCGGGAATTACAATGAGCAGTTCTTC
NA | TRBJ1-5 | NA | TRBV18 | CASSPEGNQPQHF | TGTGCCAGCTCACCGGAGGGCAATCAGCCCCAGCATTTT
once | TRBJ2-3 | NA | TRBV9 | CASSVAWTGADTQYF | TGTGCCAGCAGCGTAGCTTGGACGGGGGCAGATACGCAGTATTTT
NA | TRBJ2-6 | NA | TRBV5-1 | CASSFASTSSGANVLTF | TGCGCCAGCAGCTTTGCGAGTACGTCCTCTGGGGCCAACGTCCTGACTTTC
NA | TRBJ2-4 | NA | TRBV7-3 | CASSFGGRFAVAKNIQYF | TGTGCCAGCAGCTTCGGGGGTAGGTTCGCTGTGGCCAAAAACATTCAGTACTTC
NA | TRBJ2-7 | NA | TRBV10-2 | CASRWGVSSYEQYF | TGCGCCAGCAGGTGGGGCGTTAGCTCCTACGAGCAGTACTTC
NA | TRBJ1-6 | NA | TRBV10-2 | CASSEQENRSPLHF | TGCGCCAGCAGTGAACAGGAAAACCGTTCACCCCTCCACTTT
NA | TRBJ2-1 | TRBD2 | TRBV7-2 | CASSMGLAPYNEQFF | TGTGCCAGCAGTATGGGACTAGCGCCCTACAATGAGCAGTTCTTC
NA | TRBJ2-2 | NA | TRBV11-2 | CASSWDRGTGELFF | TGTGCCAGCAGCTGGGACCGAGGGACCGGGGAGCTGTTTTTT